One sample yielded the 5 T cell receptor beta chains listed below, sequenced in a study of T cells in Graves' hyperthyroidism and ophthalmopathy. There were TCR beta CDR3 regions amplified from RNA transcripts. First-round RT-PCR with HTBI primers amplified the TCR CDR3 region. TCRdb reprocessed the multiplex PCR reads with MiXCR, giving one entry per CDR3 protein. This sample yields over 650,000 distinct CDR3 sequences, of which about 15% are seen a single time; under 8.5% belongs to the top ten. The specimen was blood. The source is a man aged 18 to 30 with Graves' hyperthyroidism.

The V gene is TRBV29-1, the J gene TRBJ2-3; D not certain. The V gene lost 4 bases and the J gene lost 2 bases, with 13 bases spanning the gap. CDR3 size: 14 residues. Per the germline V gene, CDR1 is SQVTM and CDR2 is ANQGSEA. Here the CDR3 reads CSVAQRLYTDTQYF. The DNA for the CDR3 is TGCAGCGTTGCCCAGCGCCTCTACACAGATACGCAGTATTTT.

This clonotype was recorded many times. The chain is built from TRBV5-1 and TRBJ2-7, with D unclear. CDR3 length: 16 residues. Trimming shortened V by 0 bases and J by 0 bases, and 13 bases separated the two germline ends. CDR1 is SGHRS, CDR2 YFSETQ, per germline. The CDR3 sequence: CASSLAMGQRSYEQYF. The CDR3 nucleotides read TGCGCCAGCAGCTTGGCCATGGGCCAGCGCTCCTACGAGCAGTACTTC.

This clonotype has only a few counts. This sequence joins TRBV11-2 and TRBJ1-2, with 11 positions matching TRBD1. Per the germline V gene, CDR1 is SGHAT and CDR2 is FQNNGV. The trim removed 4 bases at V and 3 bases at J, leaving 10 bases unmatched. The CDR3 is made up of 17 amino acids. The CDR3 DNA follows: TGTGCCAGCAGCTCCCGGACAGGGGGCAGGTTTTACTATGGCTACACCTTC. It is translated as CASSSRTGGRFYYGYTF.

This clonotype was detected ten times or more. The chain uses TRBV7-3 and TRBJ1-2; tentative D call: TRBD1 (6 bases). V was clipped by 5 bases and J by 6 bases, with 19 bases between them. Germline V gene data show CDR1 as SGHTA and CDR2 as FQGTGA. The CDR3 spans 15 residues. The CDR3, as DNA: TGTGCCAGCAGCCCCACCTCCGGGGGGCCCCATGGCTACACCTTC. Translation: CASSPTSGGPHGYTF.

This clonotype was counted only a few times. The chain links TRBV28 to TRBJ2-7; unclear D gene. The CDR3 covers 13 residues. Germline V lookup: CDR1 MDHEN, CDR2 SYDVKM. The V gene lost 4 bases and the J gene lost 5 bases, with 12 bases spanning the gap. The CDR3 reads CASSSGIFDEQYF. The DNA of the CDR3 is TGTGCCAGCAGTTCAGGTATCTTCGACGAGCAGTACTTC. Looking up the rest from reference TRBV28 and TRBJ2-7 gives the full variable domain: DVKVTQSSRYLVKRTGEKVFLECVQDMDHENMFWYRQDPGLGLRLIYFSYDVKMKEKGDIPEGYSVSREKKERFSLILESASTNQTSMYLCASSSGIFDEQYFGPGTRLTVT.